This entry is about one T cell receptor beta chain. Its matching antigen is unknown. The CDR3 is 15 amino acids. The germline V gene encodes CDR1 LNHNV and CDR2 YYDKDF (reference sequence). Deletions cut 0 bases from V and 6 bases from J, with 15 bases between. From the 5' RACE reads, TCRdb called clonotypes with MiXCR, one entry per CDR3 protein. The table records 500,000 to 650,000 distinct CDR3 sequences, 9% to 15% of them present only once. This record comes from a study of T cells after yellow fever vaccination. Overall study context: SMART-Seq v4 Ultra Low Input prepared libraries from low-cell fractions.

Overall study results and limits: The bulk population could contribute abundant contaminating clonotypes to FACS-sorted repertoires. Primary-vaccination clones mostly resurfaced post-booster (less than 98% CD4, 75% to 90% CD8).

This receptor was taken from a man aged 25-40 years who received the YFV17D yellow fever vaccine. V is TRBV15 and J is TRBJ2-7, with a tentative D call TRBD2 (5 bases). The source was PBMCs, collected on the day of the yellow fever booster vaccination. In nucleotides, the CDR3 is TGTGCCACCAGCAGAGATCTCTACATCGCGGGCGAGCAGTACTTC. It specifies CATSRDLYIAGEQYF.